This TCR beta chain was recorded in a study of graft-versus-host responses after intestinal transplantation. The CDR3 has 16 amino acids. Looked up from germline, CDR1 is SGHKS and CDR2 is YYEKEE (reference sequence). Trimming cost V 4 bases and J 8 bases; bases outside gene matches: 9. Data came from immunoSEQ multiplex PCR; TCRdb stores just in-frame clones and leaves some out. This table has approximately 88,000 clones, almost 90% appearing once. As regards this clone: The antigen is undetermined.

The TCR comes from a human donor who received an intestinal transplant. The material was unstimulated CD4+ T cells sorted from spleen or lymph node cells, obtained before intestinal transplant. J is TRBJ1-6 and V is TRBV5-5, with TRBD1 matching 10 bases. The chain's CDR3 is CASSLGTGAAYSPLHF. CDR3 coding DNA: TGTGCCAGCAGCCTCGGGACAGGGGCTGCCTATTCACCCCTCCACTTT.